This T cell receptor beta chain was retrieved from a study of graft-versus-host responses after intestinal transplantation (TCRdb year 2021). Background for the entire study: The transplants that recipients received were multivisceral, liver-intestinal, or isolated intestinal. Anti-thymocyte globulin induction was given to all recipients, followed by maintenance tacrolimus and steroids for approximately 3 years. Bulk TCR-beta CDR3 sequencing was used to track graft-versus-host and host-versus-graft alloreactive T cell clones in the graft, circulation and bone marrow after intestinal transplantation. Alloreactive clones were identified by sequencing pre-transplant mixed lymphocyte reaction products and comparing these products with unstimulated pre-transplant donor and recipient T cells. A cohort of approximately 24 intestinal transplant recipients, including one retransplant, was enrolled, and a few patients lacking pretransplant specimens were excluded. Donor T cell macrochimerism was defined as a peak of at least 4% donor T cells among recipient peripheral blood mononuclear cells. Samples from a few later patients were sequenced in-house on an Illumina MiSeq with MiXCR processing rather than by the commercial service.

In the first month after transplant, blood samples were collected up to 4 times, and after that at least monthly when available. Paper-wide results and their limitations: Patients with donor T cell macrochimerism had high GvH to HvG T cell clonal ratios in their allografts. GvH clones were detected in recipient bone marrow, and some of these GvH clones were observed earlier in ileal mucosa or blood, consistent with an intestinal mucosal origin. Early after transplant, peak levels of circulating GvH clones were found to be associated with declines in HvG clones. The relatively low number and heterogeneity of intestinal transplant patients limited the conclusions.

V was cut back by 3 bases and J by 5 bases, leaving a gap of 13 bases between them. From the germline V gene (reference sequence), CDR1 is MNHEY and CDR2 is SMNVEV. The CDR3 measures 15 amino acids from cysteine to phenylalanine. Only the CDR3 DNA is retained, 45 bases long and in frame from the first base. Libraries came from the immunoSEQ multiplex PCR assay. High-throughput TCR-beta CDR3 sequencing of genomic DNA from most patients was performed by Adaptive Biotechnologies. Per the authors' processing: TCR sequencing data were retrieved from Adaptive's ImmunoSEQ software for roughly 17 patients, whereas three other patients were processed with MiXCR and VDJtools. CDR3 nucleotide sequences shared by donor and recipient were removed because the origin of these sequences could not be assigned. At least 2-fold expansion over unstimulated cells and a minimum CFSE-low frequency of 0.002% (template counts) or 0.001% (read counts) were required for clones to be classified as alloreactive. A clone was considered mappable if detected in the sequenced pre-transplant spleen, lymph node, or MLR CFSE-low populations of the donor or recipient. Cumulative frequency of alloreactive clones was calculated as a percentage of all sequences weighted by copy number. Held by TCRdb, this immuneACCESS table contains in-frame sequences only and omits some clones. Under half of the omission traces to an unresolved V gene where checked; the cause of the rest is unknown. That table supplies the V and J calls and clone size; D and trimming were determined from the DNA. A total of 55,000 to 70,000 clones appear in this sample, approximately 90% of them only once. The leading ten clones occupy 2.5% to 3% of the sample.

This clone has a single count. No cognate antigen has been identified for it. Per-base quality was not reported, and no clone a single base away is much larger than it. Source: PBMCs, taken around 120 days after intestinal transplantation. The TCR was taken from a human patient who received an intestinal transplant, so some T cells may come from the graft donor. The chain was built from TRBV27 and TRBJ1-4; TRBD1 could be the D gene, as 5 bases match. The CDR3 reads CASSLARGSNEKLFF. The DNA is TGTGCCAGCAGTTTGGCCCGGGGGTCCAATGAAAAACTGTTTTTT.